This entry is about one T cell receptor (beta chain). Its cognate antigen is unknown. This sample was included in a study of shared clonotypes between healthy human individuals. On the study more broadly: CD4 naive cells filled three plates per donor, CD4 memory three, CD8 naive two and CD8 memory one. Notes on the study in general: Rarefaction showed that sequencing of sorted subsets was incomplete (despite large depth).

CD4+ cells were split into CD45RA+ naive and CD45RA-negative memory subsets. Unmatched junction bases numbered 7, after V lost 4 bases and J lost 7 bases. CDR1 is SGHRS and CDR2 is YFSETQ in the germline V gene. This CDR3 region has 14 residues. It was across several immunoSEQ plates that each subset's genomic DNA was evenly split. Only in-frame clones appear in the TCRdb table, and some are missing; sequencing was by immunoSEQ multiplex PCR. The data hold about 2.4 million clones, with 93% observed a single time. J is TRBJ2-1 and V is TRBV5-1; 8 bases align to TRBD2. The receptor was isolated from a man younger than 35 in good health. Some clones in this sample may be carry-over from other donors' samples. Source material: naive CD4+ T cells from PBMCs. As for subset: CD45RA+ positively selected. The CDR3 nucleotides read TGCGCCAGCAGCCCGCTAGCGGGTTTAAATGAGCAGTTCTTC. The encoded protein is CASSPLAGLNEQFF.